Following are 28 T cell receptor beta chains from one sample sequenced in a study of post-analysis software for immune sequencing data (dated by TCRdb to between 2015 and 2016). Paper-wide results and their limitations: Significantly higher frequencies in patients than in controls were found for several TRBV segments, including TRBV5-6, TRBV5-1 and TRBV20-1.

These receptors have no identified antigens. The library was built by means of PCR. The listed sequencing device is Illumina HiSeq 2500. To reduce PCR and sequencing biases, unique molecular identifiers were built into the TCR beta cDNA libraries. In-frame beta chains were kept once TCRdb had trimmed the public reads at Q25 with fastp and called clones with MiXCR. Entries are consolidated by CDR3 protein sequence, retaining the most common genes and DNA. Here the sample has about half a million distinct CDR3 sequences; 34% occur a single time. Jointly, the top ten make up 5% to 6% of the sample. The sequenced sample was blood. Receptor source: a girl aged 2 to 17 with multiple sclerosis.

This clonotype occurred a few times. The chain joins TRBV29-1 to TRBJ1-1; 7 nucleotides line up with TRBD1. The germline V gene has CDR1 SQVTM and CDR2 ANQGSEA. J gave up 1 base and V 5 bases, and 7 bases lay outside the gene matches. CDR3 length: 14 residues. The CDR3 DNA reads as TGCAGCGTTTGGGACAGAGTTTCGAACACTGAAGCTTTCTTT. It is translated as CSVWDRVSNTEAFF.

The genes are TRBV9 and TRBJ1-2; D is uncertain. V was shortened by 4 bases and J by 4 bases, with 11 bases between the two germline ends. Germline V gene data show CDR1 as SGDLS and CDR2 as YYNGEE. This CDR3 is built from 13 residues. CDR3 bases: TGTGCCAGCAGCCCGGAGGGAGTCTATGGCTACACCTTC. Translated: CASSPEGVYGYTF.

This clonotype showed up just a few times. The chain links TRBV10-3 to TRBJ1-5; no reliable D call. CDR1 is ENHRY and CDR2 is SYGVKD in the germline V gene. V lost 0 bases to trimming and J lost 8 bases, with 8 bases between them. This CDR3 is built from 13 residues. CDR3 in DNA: TGTGCCATCAGTGAGTCGGTTGAGAAGCCCCAGCATTTT. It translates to CAISESVEKPQHF.

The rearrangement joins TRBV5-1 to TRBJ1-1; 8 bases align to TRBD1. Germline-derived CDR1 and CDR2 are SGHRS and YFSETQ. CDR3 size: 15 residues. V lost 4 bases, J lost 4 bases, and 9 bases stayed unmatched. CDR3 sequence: CASSTGQGAGTEAFF. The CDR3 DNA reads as TGCGCCAGCAGCACCGGCCAGGGGGCAGGCACTGAAGCTTTCTTT. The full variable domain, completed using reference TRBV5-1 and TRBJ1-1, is KAGVTQTPRYLIKTRGQQVTLSCSPISGHRSVSWYQQTPGQGLQFLFEYFSETQRNKGNFPGRFSGRQFSNSRSEMNVSTLELGDSALYLCASSTGQGAGTEAFFGQGTRLTVV.

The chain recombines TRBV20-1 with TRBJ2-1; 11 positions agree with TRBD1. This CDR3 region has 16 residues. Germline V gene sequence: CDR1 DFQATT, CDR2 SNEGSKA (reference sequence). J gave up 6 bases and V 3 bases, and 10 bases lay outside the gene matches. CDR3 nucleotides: TGCAGTGCTAGTTACAGGACAGGGGGCTTCTGCAATGAGCAGTTCTTC. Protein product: CSASYRTGGFCNEQFF.

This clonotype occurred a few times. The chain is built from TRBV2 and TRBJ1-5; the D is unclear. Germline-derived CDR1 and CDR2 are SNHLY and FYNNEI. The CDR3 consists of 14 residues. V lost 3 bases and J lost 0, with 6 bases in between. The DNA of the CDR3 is TGTGCCAGCAGTGACGTCAATAGCAATCAGCCCCAGCATTTT. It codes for CASSDVNSNQPQHF.

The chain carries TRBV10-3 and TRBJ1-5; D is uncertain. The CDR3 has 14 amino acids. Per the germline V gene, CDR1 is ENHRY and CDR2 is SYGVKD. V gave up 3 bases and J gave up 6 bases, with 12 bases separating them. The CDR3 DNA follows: TGTGCCATCAGTGATATGGGTTCAGCTCAGCCCCAGCATTTT. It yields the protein CAISDMGSAQPQHF.

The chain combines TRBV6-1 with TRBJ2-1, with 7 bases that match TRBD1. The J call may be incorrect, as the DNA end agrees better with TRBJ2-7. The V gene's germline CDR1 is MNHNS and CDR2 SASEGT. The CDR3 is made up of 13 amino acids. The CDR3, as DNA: TGTGCCAGCTTCCGAACAGGGGAGCACGAGCAGTACTTC. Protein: CASFRTGEHEQYF.

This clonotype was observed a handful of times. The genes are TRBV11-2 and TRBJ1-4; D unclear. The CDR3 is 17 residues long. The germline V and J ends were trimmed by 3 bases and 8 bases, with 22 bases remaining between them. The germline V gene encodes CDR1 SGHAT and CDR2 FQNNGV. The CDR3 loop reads CASSFSGSSQTREKLFF. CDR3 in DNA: TGTGCCAGCAGCTTTAGTGGGTCCTCGCAGACACGAGAAAAACTGTTTTTT.

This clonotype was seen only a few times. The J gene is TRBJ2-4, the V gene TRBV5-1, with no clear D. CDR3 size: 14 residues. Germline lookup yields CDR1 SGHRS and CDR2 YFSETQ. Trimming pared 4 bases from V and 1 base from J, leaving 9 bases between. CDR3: CASSMTRAKNIQYF. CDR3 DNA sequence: TGCGCCAGCAGCATGACAAGGGCCAAAAACATTCAGTACTTC.

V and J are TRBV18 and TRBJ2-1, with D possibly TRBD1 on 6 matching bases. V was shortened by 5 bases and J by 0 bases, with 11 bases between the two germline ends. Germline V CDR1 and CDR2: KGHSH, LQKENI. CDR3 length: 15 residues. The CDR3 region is CASSVTGTSYNEQFF. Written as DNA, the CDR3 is TGTGCCAGCTCAGTCACAGGGACCTCCTACAATGAGCAGTTCTTC.

The CDR3 DNA follows: TGCAGTGCACAAGGACTAGCGGGGACCTACGAGCAGTACTTC. Protein: CSAQGLAGTYEQYF. The chain combines TRBV20-1 with TRBJ2-7; 12 bases map to TRBD2. Looked up from germline, CDR1 is DFQATT and CDR2 is SNEGSKA (reference sequence). The length of the CDR3 is 14 residues. V gave up 6 bases and J gave up 2 bases; unmatched junction bases: 5.

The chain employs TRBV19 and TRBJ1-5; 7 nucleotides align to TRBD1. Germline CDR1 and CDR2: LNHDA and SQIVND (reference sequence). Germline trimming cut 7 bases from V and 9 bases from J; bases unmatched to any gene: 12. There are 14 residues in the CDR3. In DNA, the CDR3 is TGTGCCAGTACCACCAAGGCAACAGGGGCGCCCCAGCATTTT. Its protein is CASTTKATGAPQHF.

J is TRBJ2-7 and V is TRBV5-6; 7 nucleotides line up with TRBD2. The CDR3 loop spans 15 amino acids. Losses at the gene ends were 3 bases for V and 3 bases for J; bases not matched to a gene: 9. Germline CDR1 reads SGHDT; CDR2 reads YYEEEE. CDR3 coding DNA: TGTGCCAGCAGCTCGGCGGGGGTGGGAGACTACGAGCAGTACTTC. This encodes CASSSAGVGDYEQYF.

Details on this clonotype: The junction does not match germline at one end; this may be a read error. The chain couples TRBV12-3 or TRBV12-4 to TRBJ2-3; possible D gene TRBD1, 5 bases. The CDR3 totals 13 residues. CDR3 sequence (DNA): TGTGCCAGCAGTCCCGACAGTACAGATGCGCAGTATTTT. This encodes CASSPDSTDAQYF.

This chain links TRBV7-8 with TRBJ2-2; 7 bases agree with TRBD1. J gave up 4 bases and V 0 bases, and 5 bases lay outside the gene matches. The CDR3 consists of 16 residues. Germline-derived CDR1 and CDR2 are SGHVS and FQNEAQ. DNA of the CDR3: TGTGCCAGCAGCTTAGCGATCGCAGGGGGCACCGGGGAGCTGTTTTTT. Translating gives CASSLAIAGGTGELFF. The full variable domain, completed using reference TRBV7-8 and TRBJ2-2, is GAGVSQSPRYKVAKRGQDVALRCDPISGHVSLFWYQQALGQGPEFLTYFQNEAQLDKSGLPSDRFFAERPEGSVSTLKIQRTQQEDSAVYLCASSLAIAGGTGELFFGEGSRLTVL.

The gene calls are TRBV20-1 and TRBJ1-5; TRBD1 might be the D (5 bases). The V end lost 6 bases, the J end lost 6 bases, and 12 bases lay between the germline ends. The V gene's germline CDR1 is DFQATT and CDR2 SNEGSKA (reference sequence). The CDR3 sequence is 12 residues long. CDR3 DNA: TGCAGTGCCCAGGAGGGGCCTCAGCCCCAGCATTTT. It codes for CSAQEGPQPQHF.

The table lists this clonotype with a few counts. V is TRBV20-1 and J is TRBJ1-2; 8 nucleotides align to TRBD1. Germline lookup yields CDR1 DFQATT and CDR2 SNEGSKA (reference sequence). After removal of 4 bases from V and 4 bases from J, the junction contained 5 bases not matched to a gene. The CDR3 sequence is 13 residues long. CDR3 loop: CSATDRAGYGYTF. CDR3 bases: TGCAGTGCTACGGACAGGGCTGGCTATGGCTACACCTTC.

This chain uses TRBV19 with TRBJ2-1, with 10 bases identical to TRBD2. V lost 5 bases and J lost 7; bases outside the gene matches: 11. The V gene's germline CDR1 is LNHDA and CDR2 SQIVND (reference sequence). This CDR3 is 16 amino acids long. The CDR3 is CASSPQAGGPINEQFF. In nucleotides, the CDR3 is TGTGCCAGTAGTCCTCAAGCGGGGGGGCCCATAAATGAGCAGTTCTTC.

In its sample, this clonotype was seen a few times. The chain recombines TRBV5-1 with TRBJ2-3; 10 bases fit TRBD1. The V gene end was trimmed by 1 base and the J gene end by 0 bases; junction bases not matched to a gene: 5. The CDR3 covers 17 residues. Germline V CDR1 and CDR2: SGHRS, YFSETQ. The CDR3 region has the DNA TGCGCCAGCAGCTTGCGGGACAGGGGTTCTAGCACAGATACGCAGTATTTT. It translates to CASSLRDRGSSTDTQYF.

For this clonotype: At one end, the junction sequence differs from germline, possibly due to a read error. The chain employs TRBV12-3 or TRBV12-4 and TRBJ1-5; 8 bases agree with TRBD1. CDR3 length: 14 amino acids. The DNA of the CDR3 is TGTGCCAGCAGCCCCAGACAGGGGCATCAGTCCCAGCATTTT. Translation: CASSPRQGHQSQHF.

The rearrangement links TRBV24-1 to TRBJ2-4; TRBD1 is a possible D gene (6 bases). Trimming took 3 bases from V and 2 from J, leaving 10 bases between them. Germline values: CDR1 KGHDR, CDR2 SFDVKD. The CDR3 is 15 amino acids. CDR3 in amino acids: CATSDPTGPKNIQYF. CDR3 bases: TGTGCCACCAGTGATCCGACAGGACCCAAAAACATTCAGTACTTC.

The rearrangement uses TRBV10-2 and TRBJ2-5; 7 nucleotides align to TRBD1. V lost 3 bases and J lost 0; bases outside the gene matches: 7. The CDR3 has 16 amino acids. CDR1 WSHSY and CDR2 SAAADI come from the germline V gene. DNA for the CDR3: TGCGCCAGCAGTGACCTTGGGACAGACAACCAAGAGACCCAGTACTTC. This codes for CASSDLGTDNQETQYF.

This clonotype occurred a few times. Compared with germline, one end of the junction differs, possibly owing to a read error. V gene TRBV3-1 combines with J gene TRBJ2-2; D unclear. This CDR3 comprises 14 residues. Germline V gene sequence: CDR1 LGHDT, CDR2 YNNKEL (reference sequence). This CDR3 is CASGSTANAGELFF. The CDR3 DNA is TGTGCCAGCGGGTCCACGGCGAACGCCGGGGAGCTGTTTTTT.

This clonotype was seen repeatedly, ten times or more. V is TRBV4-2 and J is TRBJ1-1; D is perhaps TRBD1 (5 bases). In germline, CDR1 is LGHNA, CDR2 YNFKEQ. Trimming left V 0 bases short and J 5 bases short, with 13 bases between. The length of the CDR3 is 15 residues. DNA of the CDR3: TGTGCCAGCAGCCAAGATACAGGAATGGGGACTGAAGCTTTCTTT. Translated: CASSQDTGMGTEAFF.

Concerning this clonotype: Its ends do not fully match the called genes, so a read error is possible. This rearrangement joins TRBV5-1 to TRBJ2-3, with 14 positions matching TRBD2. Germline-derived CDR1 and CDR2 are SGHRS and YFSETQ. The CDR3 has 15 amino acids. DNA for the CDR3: TGCGCCCGCAGCCTGACTAGCGGGGGGGCAGATACGCAGTATTTT. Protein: CARSLTSGGADTQYF.

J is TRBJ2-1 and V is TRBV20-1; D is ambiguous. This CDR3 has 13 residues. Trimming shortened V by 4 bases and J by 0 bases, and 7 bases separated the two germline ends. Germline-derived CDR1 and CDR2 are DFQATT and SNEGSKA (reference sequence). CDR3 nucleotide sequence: TGCAGTGCTATTCCTAGCTCCTACAATGAGCAGTTCTTC. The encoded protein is CSAIPSSYNEQFF.

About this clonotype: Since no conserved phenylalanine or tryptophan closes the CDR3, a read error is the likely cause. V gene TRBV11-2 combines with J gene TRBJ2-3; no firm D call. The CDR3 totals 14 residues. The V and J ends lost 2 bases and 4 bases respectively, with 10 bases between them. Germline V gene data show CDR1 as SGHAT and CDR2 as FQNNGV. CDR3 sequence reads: CASSLRWSSDTQYL. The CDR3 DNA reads TGTGCCAGCAGCTTAAGGTGGAGCTCAGATACGCAGTATTTG.